Listed below are T cell receptor beta chains from one sample, sequenced in a study of technical replicates of blood from a few donors. Clones were read by immunoSEQ multiplex PCR, and TCRdb kept only the in-frame ones, dropping some. The table has tens of thousands of clones, 90% to 95% seen once. Sequenced sample: T cells isolated from PBMCs. The receptor set was obtained from a human donor in good health. Both conserved end residues are part of each CDR3. D genes are given only for firm matches. Only part of the rows carry a size: once, few, many, or a class if the clone is expanded.

TRBV9	NA	TRBJ1-6	16	NA	CASSVEAGLGNSPLHF	TGTGCCAGCAGCGTAGAAGCGGGCTTAGGTAATTCACCCCTCCACTTT
TRBV5-1	NA	TRBJ1-4	17	NA	CASSLTYTRGRHEKLFF	TGCGCCAGCAGCTTGACCTACACACGGGGGAGGCATGAAAAACTGTTTTTT
TRBV27	NA	TRBJ1-2	17	NA	CASSFSQTGLIAYGYTF	TGTGCCAGCAGTTTCAGTCAGACAGGTCTGATCGCCTATGGCTACACCTTC
TRBV30	NA	TRBJ1-2	14	NA	CAWNPDFNGYGYTF	TGTGCCTGGAATCCGGACTTTAACGGCTATGGCTACACCTTC
TRBV27	NA	TRBJ1-2	15	once	CASSFFGPLGGGYTF	TGTGCCAGCAGTTTCTTCGGACCTTTAGGGGGTGGCTACACCTTC
TRBV7-8	NA	TRBJ2-5	15	NA	CASSINTARVETQYF	TGTGCCAGCAGTATCAATACTGCGAGGGTAGAGACCCAGTACTTC
TRBV4-2	TRBD1	TRBJ1-3	16	NA	CASSRPQGARGNTIYF	TGTGCCAGCAGCCGACCGCAGGGGGCGCGGGGAAACACCATATATTTT
TRBV28	TRBD2	TRBJ2-3	14	NA	CASSQAGVEDTQYF	TGTGCCAGCAGTCAAGCGGGAGTAGAAGATACGCAGTATTTT
TRBV29-1	NA	TRBJ2-2	14	NA	CSVAWVKGPGELFF	TGCAGCGTTGCTTGGGTAAAGGGGCCCGGGGAGCTGTTTTTT
TRBV5-1	NA	TRBJ2-5	13	NA	CASTGEGVETQYF	TGCGCCAGCACCGGGGAGGGGGTAGAGACCCAGTACTTC
TRBV6-5	TRBD1	TRBJ1-2	16	NA	CASSSPGTGGASGYTF	TGTGCCAGCAGTTCCCCCGGGACAGGGGGCGCCTCTGGCTACACCTTC
TRBV7-2	TRBD2	TRBJ2-3	15	NA	CASSRLAGGPDTQYF	TGTGCCAGCAGCCGACTAGCGGGGGGGCCAGATACGCAGTATTTT
TRBV4-1	NA	TRBJ2-1	16	NA	CASSQVPGERNNEQFF	TGCGCCAGCAGCCAAGTGCCAGGGGAAAGGAACAATGAGCAGTTCTTC
TRBV9	NA	TRBJ2-3	13	NA	CASSVSNTDTQYF	TGTGCCAGCAGCGTATCTAACACAGATACGCAGTATTTT
TRBV7-7	TRBD1	TRBJ2-1	13	NA	CASSADRGNEQFF	TGTGCTAGCAGCGCGGACAGGGGGAATGAGCAGTTCTTC
TRBV14	NA	TRBJ2-3	14	NA	CASSQGQGEVTQYF	TGTGCCAGCAGCCAAGGGCAGGGGGAGGTTACGCAGTATTTT
TRBV19	NA	TRBJ1-2	14	NA	CASTPLVVNYGYTF	TGTGCCAGTACCCCGCTAGTTGTTAACTATGGCTACACCTTC
TRBV5-1	TRBD1	TRBJ2-3	15	NA	CASSLGQGATDTQYF	TGCGCCAGCAGCTTGGGACAGGGAGCCACAGATACGCAGTATTTT
TRBV7-8	TRBD1	TRBJ1-2	14	NA	CASSGQGLNYGYTF	TGTGCCAGCAGCGGACAGGGATTGAACTATGGCTACACCTTC
TRBV5-1	NA	TRBJ1-3	16	NA	CASTYGVRDSGNTIYF	TGCGCCAGCACCTACGGTGTACGAGACTCTGGAAACACCATATATTTT
TRBV21-1	NA	TRBJ1-3	14	NA	CASQRCGGRNTIYF	TGTGCCAGCCAACGGTGCGGGGGGAGAAACACCATATATTTT
TRBV11-3	TRBD1	TRBJ1-4	15	NA	CASSPTGQFNEKLFF	TGTGCCAGCAGCCCGACGGGACAGTTTAATGAAAAACTGTTTTTT
TRBV25-1	NA	TRBJ1-5	14	NA	CASSEGQGIEPQHF	TGTGCCAGCAGTGAAGGGCAGGGTATTGAGCCCCAGCATTTT
TRBV6-6	NA	TRBJ1-1	13	NA	CASSYSLGREAFF	TGTGCCAGCAGTTACTCATTGGGCCGTGAAGCTTTCTTT
TRBV27	NA	TRBJ2-7	14	NA	CASAQAGRDYEQYF	TGTGCCAGTGCCCAAGCCGGGCGGGACTACGAGCAGTACTTC
TRBV15	NA	TRBJ2-2	15	NA	CATRAQGEGTGELFF	TGTGCCACCAGAGCACAGGGAGAGGGCACCGGGGAGCTGTTTTTT
TRBV6-4	TRBD1	TRBJ2-7	18	NA	CASSDQTGANPSSYEQYF	TGTGCCAGCAGTGACCAGACAGGGGCAAATCCGAGCTCCTACGAGCAGTACTTC
TRBV6-5	NA	TRBJ1-5	14	NA	CASSSHRMNQPQHF	TGTGCCAGCAGTTCACACAGGATGAATCAGCCCCAGCATTTT
TRBV5-6	NA	TRBJ2-3	12	NA	CASAGGTDTQYF	TGTGCCAGTGCAGGGGGCACAGATACGCAGTATTTT
TRBV6-1	NA	TRBJ1-1	14	NA	CASSGHGMNTEAFF	TGTGCCAGCAGTGGACACGGCATGAACACTGAAGCTTTCTTT
TRBV28	NA	TRBJ2-7	13	once	CASSFLRGREQYF	TGTGCCAGCAGTTTTCTGCGGGGAAGGGAGCAGTACTTC
TRBV6-1	NA	TRBJ1-1	15	NA	CASRLSIDLNTEAFF	TGTGCCAGCAGACTTAGCATAGATTTGAACACTGAAGCTTTCTTT
TRBV6-5	NA	TRBJ2-1	12	NA	CASSHPRLEQFF	TGTGCCAGCAGTCACCCGCGGCTTGAGCAGTTCTTC
TRBV15	TRBD2	TRBJ2-7	16	NA	CATSRELAGTSYEQYF	TGTGCCACCAGCAGAGAACTAGCGGGGACCTCCTACGAGCAGTACTTC
TRBV5-5	NA	TRBJ2-7	14	NA	CASSLAGGTYEQYF	TGTGCCAGCAGCTTGGCCGGCGGAACCTACGAGCAGTACTTC
TRBV11-3	NA	TRBJ2-5	11	NA	CASSSTETQYF	TGTGCCAGCAGCTCTACGGAGACCCAGTACTTC
TRBV2	NA	TRBJ2-2	14	NA	CASNGGSTTGELFF	TGTGCCAGCAATGGGGGCAGTACTACCGGGGAGCTGTTTTTT
TRBV4-2	TRBD1	TRBJ1-6	16	NA	CASSPTGQGLDSPLHF	TGTGCCAGCAGCCCCACCGGACAGGGTCTAGATTCACCCCTCCACTTT
TRBV7-9	TRBD1	TRBJ2-1	13	once	CASTGTGTDEQFF	TGTGCCAGCACCGGGACAGGGACCGATGAGCAGTTCTTC
TRBV7-9	NA	TRBJ2-3	13	few	CASSQSGTDTQYF	TGTGCCAGCAGCCAGAGCGGCACAGATACGCAGTATTTT
TRBV7-2	NA	TRBJ1-5	12	NA	CASSGQHQPQHF	TGTGCCAGCAGCGGACAGCATCAGCCCCAGCATTTT
TRBV4-1	NA	TRBJ2-3	16	NA	CASSQSGGPSLDTQYF	TGCGCCAGCAGCCAAAGCGGTGGCCCGTCCCTGGATACGCAGTATTTT
TRBV7-8	NA	TRBJ1-5	18	NA	CASSLAREGGSSNQPQHF	TGTGCCAGCAGCTTAGCTAGAGAGGGAGGGTCTAGCAATCAGCCCCAGCATTTT
TRBV19	NA	TRBJ1-4	12	NA	CASSVREEKLFF	TGTGCCAGTAGTGTAAGGGAGGAAAAACTGTTTTTT
TRBV25-1	NA	TRBJ2-5	16	NA	CASSEGQGRLQETQYF	TGTGCCAGCAGTGAAGGGCAAGGACGACTACAAGAGACCCAGTACTTC
TRBV29-1	NA	TRBJ1-2	11	NA	CSVGGGLGYTF	TGCAGCGTCGGGGGGGGTCTGGGCTACACCTTC
TRBV6-5	NA	TRBJ1-5	13	NA	CASTGGRGQPQHF	TGTGCCAGCACCGGGGGGCGGGGGCAGCCCCAGCATTTT
TRBV30	NA	TRBJ2-5	16	NA	CAWSVLIRRGGETQYF	TGTGCCTGGAGTGTTCTGATTCGGCGGGGTGGGGAGACCCAGTACTTC
TRBV4-1	NA	TRBJ2-7	17	NA	CASSQGYWTASSYEQYF	TGCGCCAGCAGCCAAGGTTATTGGACAGCCAGCTCCTACGAGCAGTACTTC
TRBV7-5	NA	TRBJ1-3	18	NA	CVRSLATPTGVPGNTIYF	TGTGTCAGAAGCTTGGCCACTCCCACAGGGGTCCCTGGAAACACCATATATTTT
TRBV6-5	TRBD2	TRBJ2-7	15	NA	CASSYGTKATYEQYF	TGTGCCAGCAGTTACGGGACTAAAGCAACCTACGAGCAGTACTTC
TRBV10-3	NA	TRBJ2-7	14	NA	CAISTGKDINEQYF	TGTGCCATCAGCACAGGCAAAGACATCAACGAGCAGTACTTC
TRBV4-1	TRBD1	TRBJ2-1	15	NA	CASSLHGTGDNEQFF	TGCGCCAGCAGCCTGCATGGGACAGGGGATAATGAGCAGTTCTTC
TRBV10-3	NA	TRBJ2-3	17	NA	CAISESQVPEATDTQYF	TGTGCCATCAGTGAGTCACAGGTCCCAGAAGCGACAGATACGCAGTATTTT